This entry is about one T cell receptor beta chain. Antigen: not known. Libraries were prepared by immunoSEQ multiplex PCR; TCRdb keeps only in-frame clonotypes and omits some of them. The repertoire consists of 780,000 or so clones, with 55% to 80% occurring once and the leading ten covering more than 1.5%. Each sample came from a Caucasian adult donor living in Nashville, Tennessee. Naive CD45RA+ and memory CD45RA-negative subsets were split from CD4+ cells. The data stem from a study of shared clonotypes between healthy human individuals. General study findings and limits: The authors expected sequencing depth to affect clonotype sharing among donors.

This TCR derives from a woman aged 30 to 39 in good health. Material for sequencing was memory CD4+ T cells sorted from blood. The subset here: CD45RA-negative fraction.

CDR3: CASRPTGTALRPQHF. The DNA for the CDR3 is TGTGCCAGCAGACCTACCGGGACAGCCCTTCGGCCCCAGCATTTT. The chain uses TRBV28 and TRBJ1-5, with 7 bases identical to TRBD1. Trimming removed 6 bases from V and 9 bases from J; junction bases left unmatched: 14. CDR1 and CDR2 (germline): MDHEN, SYDVKM. The CDR3 is 15 amino acids.